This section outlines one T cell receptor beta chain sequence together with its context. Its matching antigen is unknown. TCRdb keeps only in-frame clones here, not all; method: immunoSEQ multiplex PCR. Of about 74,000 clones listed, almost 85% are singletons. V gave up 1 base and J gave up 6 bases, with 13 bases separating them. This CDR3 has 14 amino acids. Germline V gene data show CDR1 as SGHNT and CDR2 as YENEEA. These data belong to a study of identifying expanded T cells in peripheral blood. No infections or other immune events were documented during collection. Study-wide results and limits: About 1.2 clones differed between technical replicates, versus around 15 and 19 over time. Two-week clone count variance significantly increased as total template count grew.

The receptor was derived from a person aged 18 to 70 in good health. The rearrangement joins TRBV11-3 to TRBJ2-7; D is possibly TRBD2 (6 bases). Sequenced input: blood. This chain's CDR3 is CASSLGSAGPEQYF. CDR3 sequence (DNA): TGTGCCAGCAGCTTAGGGTCAGCGGGCCCCGAGCAGTACTTC.